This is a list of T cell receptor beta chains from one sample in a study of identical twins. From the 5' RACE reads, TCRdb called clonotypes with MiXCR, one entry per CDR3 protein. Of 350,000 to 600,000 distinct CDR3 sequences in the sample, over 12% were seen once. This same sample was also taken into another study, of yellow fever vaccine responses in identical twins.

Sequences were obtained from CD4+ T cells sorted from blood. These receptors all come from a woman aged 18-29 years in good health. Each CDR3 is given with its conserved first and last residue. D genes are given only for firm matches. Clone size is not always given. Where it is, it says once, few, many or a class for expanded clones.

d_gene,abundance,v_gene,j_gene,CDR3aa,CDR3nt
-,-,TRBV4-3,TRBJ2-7,CASSQDGGGEYEQYF,TGCGCCAGCAGCCAAGATGGAGGGGGAGAGTACGAGCAGTACTTC
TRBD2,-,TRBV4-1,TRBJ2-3,CASSQEGPGGDTQYF,TGCGCCAGCAGCCAAGAGGGGCCGGGGGGGGATACGCAGTATTTT
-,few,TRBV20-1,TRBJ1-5,CSAQGWASNQPQHF,TGCAGTGCCCAGGGGTGGGCTAGCAATCAGCCCCAGCATTTT
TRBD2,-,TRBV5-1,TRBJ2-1,CASSLAGTSSEQFF,TGCGCCAGCAGCTTGGCCGGGACTAGCAGTGAGCAGTTCTTC
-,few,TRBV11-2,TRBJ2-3,CASSLRPLWGVGHTDTQYF,TGTGCCAGCAGCTTAAGACCGTTGTGGGGGGTGGGGCACACAGATACGCAGTATTTT
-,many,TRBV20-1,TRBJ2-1,CSASLRGVYNEQFF,TGCAGTGCTAGTCTTCGGGGAGTCTACAATGAGCAGTTCTTC
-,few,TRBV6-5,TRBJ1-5,CASSSRTRHQPQHF,TGTGCCAGCAGTTCCCGGACAAGGCATCAGCCCCAGCATTTT
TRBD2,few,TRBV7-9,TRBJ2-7,CASLILAGLPYEQYF,TGTGCCAGCCTTATACTAGCGGGATTGCCCTACGAGCAGTACTTC
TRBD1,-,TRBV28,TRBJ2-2,CAARRDRVAGELFF,TGTGCCGCCCGCCGGGACAGGGTTGCCGGGGAGCTGTTTTTT
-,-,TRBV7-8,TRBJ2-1,CASSLKKAAGAYNEQFF,TGTGCCAGCAGCTTAAAGAAGGCGGCGGGGGCGTACAATGAGCAGTTCTTC
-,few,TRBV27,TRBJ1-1,CASRNPGWGAFF,TGTGCCAGCAGGAACCCAGGGTGGGGAGCTTTCTTT
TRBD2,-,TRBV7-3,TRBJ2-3,CASSKLALSGTDTQYF,TGTGCCAGCAGCAAACTAGCGCTGTCTGGCACAGATACGCAGTATTTT
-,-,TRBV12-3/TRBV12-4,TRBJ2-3,CASSRTAADTQYF,TGTGCCAGCAGTCGGACAGCTGCAGATACGCAGTATTTT
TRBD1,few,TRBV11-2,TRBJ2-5,CASSTAPGQQETQYF,TGTGCCAGCAGCACCGCGCCGGGACAGCAAGAGACCCAGTACTTC
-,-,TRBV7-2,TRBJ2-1,CASSLRWGPSYEQFF,TGTGCCAGCAGCCTACGTTGGGGGCCCTCCTACGAGCAGTTCTTC
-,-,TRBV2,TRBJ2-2,CASLGRKANTGELFF,TGTGCCAGCCTTGGACGGAAAGCGAACACCGGGGAGCTGTTTTTT
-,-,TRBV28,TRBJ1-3,CASSPSRGSGSGNTIYF,TGTGCCAGCAGTCCCTCTCGGGGTTCAGGGTCTGGAAACACCATATATTTT
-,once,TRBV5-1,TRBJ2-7,CASANLRQGYEQYF,TGCGCCAGCGCAAACTTAAGGCAGGGGTACGAGCAGTACTTC
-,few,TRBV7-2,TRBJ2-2,CASSLAYRATGELFF,TGTGCCAGCAGCTTAGCTTACAGGGCCACCGGGGAGCTGTTTTTT
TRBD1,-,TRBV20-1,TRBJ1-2,CSARGQGLIYYGYTF,TGCAGTGCTAGGGGACAGGGCTTAATTTACTATGGCTACACCTTC
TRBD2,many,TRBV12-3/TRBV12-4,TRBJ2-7,CASSGTTYEQYF,TGTGCCAGCAGCGGGACTACCTACGAGCAGTACTTC
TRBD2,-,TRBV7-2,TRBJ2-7,CASRIGLAGTYEQYF,TGTGCCAGCAGAATAGGGCTAGCGGGGACCTACGAGCAGTACTTC
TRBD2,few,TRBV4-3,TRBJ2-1,CASSQHPASGPQVDEQFF,TGCGCCAGCAGCCAACATCCGGCTAGCGGTCCCCAAGTCGATGAGCAGTTCTTC
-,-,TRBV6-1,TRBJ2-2,CASSKEGRITGELFF,TGTGCCAGCAGTAAGGAGGGGCGTATCACCGGGGAGCTGTTTTTT
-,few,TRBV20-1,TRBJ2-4,CSARAGEGPKNIQYF,TGCAGTGCTAGAGCGGGTGAGGGGCCGAAAAACATTCAGTACTTC
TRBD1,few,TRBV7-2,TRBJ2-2,CASSLNTGDTGELFF,TGTGCCAGCAGCTTGAATACAGGGGACACCGGGGAGCTGTTTTTT
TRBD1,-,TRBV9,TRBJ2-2,CASSGAGGVLDTGELFF,TGTGCCAGCAGCGGGGCAGGGGGTGTTTTGGACACCGGGGAGCTGTTTTTT
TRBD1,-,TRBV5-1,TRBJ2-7,CASSVAGTGPYEQYF,TGCGCCAGCAGCGTCGCCGGGACAGGTCCCTACGAGCAGTACTTC
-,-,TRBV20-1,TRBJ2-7,CSARDLAYEQYF,TGCAGTGCCCGGGACCTTGCCTACGAGCAGTACTTC
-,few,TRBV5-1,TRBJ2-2,CASSLVSASTGELFF,TGCGCCAGCAGCTTGGTATCGGCATCCACCGGGGAGCTGTTTTTT
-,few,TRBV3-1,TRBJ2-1,CASSPRPPANEQFF,TGTGCCAGCAGCCCTCGTCCACCGGCCAATGAGCAGTTCTTC
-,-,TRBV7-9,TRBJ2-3,CAAPTGGDTQYF,TGTGCCGCGCCAACCGGGGGAGATACGCAGTATTTT
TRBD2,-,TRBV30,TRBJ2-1,CAWSASGNNEQFF,TGTGCCTGGTCGGCTAGCGGGAACAATGAGCAGTTCTTC
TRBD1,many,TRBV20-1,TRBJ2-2,CSARSDRDWKTGELFF,TGCAGTGCTAGATCTGACAGGGATTGGAAGACCGGGGAGCTGTTTTTT
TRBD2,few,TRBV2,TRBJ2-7,CASSVGGRAYEQYF,TGTGCCAGCAGTGTGGGAGGGAGGGCCTACGAGCAGTACTTC
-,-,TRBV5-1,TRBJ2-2,CASSLEASPGELFF,TGCGCCAGCAGCTTGGAGGCTAGCCCCGGGGAGCTGTTTTTT
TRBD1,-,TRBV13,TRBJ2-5,CASSLGTGEGETQYF,TGTGCCAGCAGCTTGGGGACAGGGGAAGGAGAGACCCAGTACTTC
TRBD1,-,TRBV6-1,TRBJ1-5,CASSPIGQVRQPQHF,TGTGCCAGCAGCCCCATCGGACAGGTTCGGCAGCCCCAGCATTTT
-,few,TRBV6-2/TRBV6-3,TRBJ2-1,CASVSRGNRDNEQFF,TGTGCCAGCGTTAGTCGCGGGAACAGGGACAATGAGCAGTTCTTC
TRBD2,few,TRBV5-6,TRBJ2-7,CASSRGLAGFWEQYF,TGTGCCAGCAGCAGAGGACTAGCGGGATTCTGGGAGCAGTACTTC
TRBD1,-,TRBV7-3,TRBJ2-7,CASSVHGQGQSEQYF,TGTGCCAGCAGCGTTCATGGACAGGGGCAGAGCGAGCAGTACTTC
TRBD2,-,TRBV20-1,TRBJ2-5,CSAPGGRGSGKKETQYF,TGCAGTGCACCCGGGGGGAGGGGTAGCGGGAAGAAAGAGACCCAGTACTTC
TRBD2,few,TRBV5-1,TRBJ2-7,CASSLGASGRASSYEQYF,TGCGCCAGCAGCTTGGGGGCTAGCGGGAGGGCCTCGTCCTACGAGCAGTACTTC
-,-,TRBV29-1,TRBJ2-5,CSVERIIQETQYF,TGCAGCGTTGAGAGGATTATCCAAGAGACCCAGTACTTC
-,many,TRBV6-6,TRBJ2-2,CASSNSNTGELFF,TGTGCCAGCAGTAACTCTAACACCGGGGAGCTGTTTTTT